This entry features one TCR beta chain sequence. Its matching antigen is unknown. PCR primers comprised 60 Vbeta and 13 Jbeta primers. Sequenced by immunoSEQ multiplex PCR; TCRdb stores in-frame clones only, minus some. The table lists 150,000 to 200,000 clones, 84% of them singletons. This entry comes from a study of cytomegalovirus exposure and HLA in healthy donors. Regarding the study as a whole: An Asian-associated ancestry cluster reportedly showed fewer N-insertions than the approximately 630-donor mean in a later analysis. The analysis excluded some indistinguishable V segments, including TRBV6-2 and TRBV6-3.

The V end lost 1 base, the J end lost 3 bases, and 22 bases lay between the germline ends. CDR1 SNHLY and CDR2 FYNNEI come from the germline V gene. The CDR3 consists of 19 residues. The material sequenced was PBMCs. The genes are TRBV2 and TRBJ2-1, with D tentatively TRBD1 (6 bases). The clonotype originates from a boy younger than 18 in good health and CMV-seronegative. CDR3 residues: CASSEGRRGTKGHYNEQFF. The CDR3 DNA sequence: TGTGCCAGCAGTGAAGGTAGGAGAGGGACAAAGGGCCACTACAATGAGCAGTTCTTC.